This passage covers 9 T cell receptor beta chains from one sample sequenced in a study of cytomegalovirus exposure and HLA in healthy donors. PCR amplification relied on 60 Vbeta primers (plus 13 Jbeta primers). TCRdb keeps only in-frame clones here, not all; method: immunoSEQ multiplex PCR. Of around 130,000 clones listed, 65% to 90% were seen once; the top ten hold 2% to 2.5%. The sequencing sample was made of PBMCs. These TCRs come from a man between 25 and 39 years old in good health and CMV-seronegative.

This clone was seen only a few times. The rearrangement joins TRBV7-7 to TRBJ2-5; 8 nucleotides align to TRBD2. CDR1 SSHAT and CDR2 FNYEAQ come from the germline V gene (reference sequence). V trimming: 6 bases; J trimming: 1 base; junction bases outside the gene matches: 4. The CDR3 loop spans 14 amino acids. CDR3 sequence: CASSARGVQETQYF. The CDR3 nucleotides read TGTGCCAGCAGTGCGCGGGGGGTCCAAGAGACCCAGTACTTC.

The rearrangement uses TRBV5-6 and TRBJ1-1; no clear D gene. The germline V gene has CDR1 SGHDT and CDR2 YYEEEE. V dropped 0 bases and J dropped 5 bases, with 8 bases sitting between them. The CDR3 loop spans 13 amino acids. DNA of the CDR3: TGTGCCAGCAGCTTGGGGGGAGGGACTGAAGCTTTCTTT. Amino acid sequence: CASSLGGGTEAFF.

The V call is TRBV10-3, the J call TRBJ2-4; tentatively, D is TRBD1 (5 bases). The CDR3 has 16 residues. The germline V gene encodes CDR1 ENHRY and CDR2 SYGVKD. Trimming cost V 4 bases and J 0 bases, with 13 bases left between them. The CDR3 here is CAISAYPQGAKNIQYF. Here the CDR3 DNA reads TGTGCCATCAGTGCATACCCTCAGGGAGCCAAAAACATTCAGTACTTC.

The chain joins TRBV28 to TRBJ1-5; D unclear. There are 15 residues in the CDR3. With 5 bases removed from V and 0 bases from J, the gap between germline ends came to 11 bases. Looked up from germline, CDR1 is MDHEN and CDR2 is SYDVKM. The CDR3 sequence: CASSVGRYSNQPQHF. The CDR3 DNA sequence: TGTGCCAGCAGTGTAGGGAGATATAGCAATCAGCCCCAGCATTTT.

This clone is a singleton in its sample. The gene calls are TRBV2 and TRBJ1-5, with 11 positions matching TRBD1. Germline CDR1 and CDR2: SNHLY and FYNNEI. With 3 bases clipped from V and 11 bases from J, the junction kept 12 bases outside the gene matches. CDR3 length: 16 residues. The CDR3 is CASSEGGQGGYLSQHF. The CDR3 DNA reads TGTGCCAGCAGTGAGGGGGGACAGGGGGGGTATTTGTCCCAGCATTTT.

This rearrangement joins TRBV11-2 to TRBJ2-3; TRBD1 might be the D (6 bases). With 0 bases removed from V and 6 bases from J, the gap between germline ends came to 10 bases. The CDR3 covers 14 residues. Looked up from germline, CDR1 is SGHAT and CDR2 is FQNNGV. The CDR3 nucleotides read TGTGCCAGCAGCTTAGAACAGGGCAGGGATACGCAGTATTTT. It translates to CASSLEQGRDTQYF.

The chain couples TRBV28 to TRBJ1-1; D not resolved. Trimming removed 8 bases at V and 0 bases at J, with 13 bases between. The CDR3 is made up of 14 amino acids. CDR1 MDHEN and CDR2 SYDVKM come from the germline V gene. The DNA of the CDR3 is TGTGCCAGCCGGTGGGCAGATATGAACACTGAAGCTTTCTTT. Translated, it gives CASRWADMNTEAFF.

This sequence joins TRBV6-6 and TRBJ1-3, with TRBD1 as a possible D gene (5 bases). CDR1 is MNHNY, CDR2 SVGAGI, per germline (reference sequence). V was cut by 5 bases and J by 1 base, with 9 bases left in between. The CDR3 sequence is 14 residues long. CDR3 sequence (DNA): TGTGCCAGCAGTACGACAGCTTCTGGAAACACCATATATTTT. It yields the protein CASSTTASGNTIYF.

The chain joins TRBV7-8 to TRBJ2-5, with 12 bases identical to TRBD2. The germline gives CDR1 SGHVS, CDR2 FQNEAQ. J lost 5 bases, V lost 3 bases, and 7 bases had no gene match. The CDR3 extends over 16 amino acids. CDR3 loop: CASSFSTSGGGETQYF. The CDR3 DNA is TGTGCCAGCAGCTTCTCGACTAGCGGGGGTGGGGAGACCCAGTACTTC.